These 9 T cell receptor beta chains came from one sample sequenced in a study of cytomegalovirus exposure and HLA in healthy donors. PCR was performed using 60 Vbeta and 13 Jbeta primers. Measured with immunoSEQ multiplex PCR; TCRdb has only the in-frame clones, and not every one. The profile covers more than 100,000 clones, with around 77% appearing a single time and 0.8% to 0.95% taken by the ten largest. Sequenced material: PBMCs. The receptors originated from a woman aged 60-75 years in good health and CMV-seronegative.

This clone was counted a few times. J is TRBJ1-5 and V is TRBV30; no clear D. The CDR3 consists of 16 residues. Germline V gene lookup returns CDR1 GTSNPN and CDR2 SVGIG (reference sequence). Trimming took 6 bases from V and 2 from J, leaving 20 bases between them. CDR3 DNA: TGTGCCTGCGGAACTAAATCGGGGATGGGCAATCAGCCCCAGCATTTT. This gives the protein CACGTKSGMGNQPQHF.

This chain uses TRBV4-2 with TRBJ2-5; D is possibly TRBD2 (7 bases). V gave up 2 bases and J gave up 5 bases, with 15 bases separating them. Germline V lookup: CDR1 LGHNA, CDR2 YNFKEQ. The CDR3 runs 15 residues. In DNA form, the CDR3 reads TGTGCCAGCAGCCAAAGGGTTCGGGGGGCGGAGACCCAGTACTTC. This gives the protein CASSQRVRGAETQYF.

CDR3 DNA sequence: TGTGCCAGCAGCTCCGACAGGACGGGGGAGACCCAGTACTTC. Residues: CASSSDRTGETQYF. The rearrangement uses TRBV5-4 and TRBJ2-5; D perhaps matches TRBD1 (6 bases). CDR1 is SGHNT, CDR2 YYREEE, per germline (reference sequence). Trimming took 3 bases from V and 5 from J, leaving 14 bases between them. This CDR3 contains 14 residues.

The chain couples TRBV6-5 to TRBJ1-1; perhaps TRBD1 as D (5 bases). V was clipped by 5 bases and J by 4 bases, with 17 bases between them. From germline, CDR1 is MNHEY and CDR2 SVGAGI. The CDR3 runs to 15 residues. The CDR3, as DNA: TGTGCCAGCAGTCGCTGGGGGGTGGAAGGCACTGAAGCTTTCTTT. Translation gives CASSRWGVEGTEAFF.

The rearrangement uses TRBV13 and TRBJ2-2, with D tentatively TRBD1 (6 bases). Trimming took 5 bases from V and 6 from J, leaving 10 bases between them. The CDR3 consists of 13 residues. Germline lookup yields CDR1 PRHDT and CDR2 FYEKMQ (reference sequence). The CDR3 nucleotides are TGTGCCAGCAGCGTTCAGGGGCCCGGGGAGCTGTTTTTT. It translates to CASSVQGPGELFF.

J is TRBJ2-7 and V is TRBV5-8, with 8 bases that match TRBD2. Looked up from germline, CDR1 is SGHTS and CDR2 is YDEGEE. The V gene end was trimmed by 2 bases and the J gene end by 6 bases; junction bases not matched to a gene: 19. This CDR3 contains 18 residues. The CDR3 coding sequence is TGTGCCAGCAGCTTCAATTTCAATCCGGGACTAGTGACGGTCGAGCAGTACTTC. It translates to CASSFNFNPGLVTVEQYF.

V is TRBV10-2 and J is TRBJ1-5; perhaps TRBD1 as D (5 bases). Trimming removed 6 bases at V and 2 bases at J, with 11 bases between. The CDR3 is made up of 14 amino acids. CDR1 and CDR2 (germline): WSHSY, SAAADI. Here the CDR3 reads CASRSGTGNQPQHF. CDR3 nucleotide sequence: TGCGCCAGCAGATCAGGGACTGGCAATCAGCCCCAGCATTTT.

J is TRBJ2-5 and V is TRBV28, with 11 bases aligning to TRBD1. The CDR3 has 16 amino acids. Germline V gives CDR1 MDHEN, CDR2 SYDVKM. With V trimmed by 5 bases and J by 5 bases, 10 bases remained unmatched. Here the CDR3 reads CASSPPGTGGSETQYF. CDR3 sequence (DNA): TGTGCCAGCAGTCCCCCCGGGACAGGGGGTTCGGAGACCCAGTACTTC.

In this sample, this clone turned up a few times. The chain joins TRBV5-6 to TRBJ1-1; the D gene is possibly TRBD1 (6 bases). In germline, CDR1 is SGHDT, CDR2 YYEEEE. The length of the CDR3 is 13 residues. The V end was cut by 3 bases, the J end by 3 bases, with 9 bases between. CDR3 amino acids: CASSSTGDTEAFF. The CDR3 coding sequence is TGTGCCAGCAGCTCGACAGGAGACACTGAAGCTTTCTTT.